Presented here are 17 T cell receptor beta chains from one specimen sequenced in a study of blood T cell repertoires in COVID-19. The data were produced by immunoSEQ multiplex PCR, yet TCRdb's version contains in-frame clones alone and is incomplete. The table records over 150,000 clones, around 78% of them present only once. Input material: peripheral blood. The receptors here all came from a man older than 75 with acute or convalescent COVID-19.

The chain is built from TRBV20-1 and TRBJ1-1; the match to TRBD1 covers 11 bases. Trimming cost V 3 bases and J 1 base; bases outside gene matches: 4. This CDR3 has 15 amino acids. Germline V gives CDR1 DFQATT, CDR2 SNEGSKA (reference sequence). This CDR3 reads CSASPGTGGNTEAFF. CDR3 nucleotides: TGCAGTGCTAGTCCCGGGACAGGGGGGAACACTGAAGCTTTCTTT.

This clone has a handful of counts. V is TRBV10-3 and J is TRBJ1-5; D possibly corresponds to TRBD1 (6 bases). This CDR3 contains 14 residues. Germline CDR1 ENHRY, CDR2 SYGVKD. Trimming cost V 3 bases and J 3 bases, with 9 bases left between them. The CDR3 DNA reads TGTGCCATCAGTGACCCAGGGGTCAATCAGCCCCAGCATTTT. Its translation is CAISDPGVNQPQHF.

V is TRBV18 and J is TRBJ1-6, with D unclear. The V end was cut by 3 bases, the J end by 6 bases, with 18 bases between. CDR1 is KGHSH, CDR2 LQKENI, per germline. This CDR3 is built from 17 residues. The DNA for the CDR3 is TGTGCCAGCTCACCTATGACGGGAAGTGCCCTTAATTCACCCCTCCACTTT. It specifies CASSPMTGSALNSPLHF.

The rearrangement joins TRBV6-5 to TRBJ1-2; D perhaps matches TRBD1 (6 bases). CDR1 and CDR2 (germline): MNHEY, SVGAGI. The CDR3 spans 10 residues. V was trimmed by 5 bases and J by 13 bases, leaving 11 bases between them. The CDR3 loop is CASSTGIPTF. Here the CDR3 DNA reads TGTGCCAGCAGTACAGGGATCCCCACCTTC.

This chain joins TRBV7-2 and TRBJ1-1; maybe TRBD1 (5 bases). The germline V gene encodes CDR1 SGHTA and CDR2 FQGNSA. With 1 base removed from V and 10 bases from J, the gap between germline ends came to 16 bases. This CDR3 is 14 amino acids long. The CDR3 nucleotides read TGTGCCAGCAGCTTAGGGGGCGGCTTTTCGCGAGCTTTCTTT. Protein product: CASSLGGGFSRAFF.

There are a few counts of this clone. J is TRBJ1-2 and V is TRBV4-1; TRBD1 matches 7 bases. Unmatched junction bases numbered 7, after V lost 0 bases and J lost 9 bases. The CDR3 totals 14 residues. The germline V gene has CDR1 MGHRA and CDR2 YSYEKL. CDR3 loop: CASSQESGQSSYTF. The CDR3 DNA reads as TGCGCCAGCAGCCAAGAATCGGGACAGTCTAGCTACACCTTC.

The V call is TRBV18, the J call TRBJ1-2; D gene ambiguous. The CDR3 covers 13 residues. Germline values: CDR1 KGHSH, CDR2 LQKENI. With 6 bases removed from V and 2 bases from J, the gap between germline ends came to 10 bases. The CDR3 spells CASSSNRNYGYTF. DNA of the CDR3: TGTGCCAGCTCGAGTAACAGAAACTATGGCTACACCTTC.

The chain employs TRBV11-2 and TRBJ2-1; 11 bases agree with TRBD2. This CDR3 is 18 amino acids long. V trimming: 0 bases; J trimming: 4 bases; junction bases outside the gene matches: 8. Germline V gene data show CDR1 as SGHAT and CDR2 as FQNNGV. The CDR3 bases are TGTGCCAGCAGCTTAGAACGAGCTAGCGGGGGGCCTTACAATGAGCAGTTCTTC. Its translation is CASSLERASGGPYNEQFF.

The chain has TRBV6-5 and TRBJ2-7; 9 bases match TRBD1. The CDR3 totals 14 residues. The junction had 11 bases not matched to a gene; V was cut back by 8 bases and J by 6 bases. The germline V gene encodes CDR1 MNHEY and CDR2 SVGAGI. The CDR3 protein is CASGTGGASLEQYV. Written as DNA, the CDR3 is TGTGCCAGCGGAACAGGGGGCGCATCTCTCGAGCAGTACGTC.

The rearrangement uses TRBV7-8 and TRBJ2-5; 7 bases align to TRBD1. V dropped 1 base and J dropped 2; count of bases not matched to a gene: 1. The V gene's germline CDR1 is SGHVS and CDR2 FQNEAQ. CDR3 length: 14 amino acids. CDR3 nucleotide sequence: TGTGCCAGCAGCTTAGGACAGGGTCAAGAGACCCAGTACTTC. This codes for CASSLGQGQETQYF.

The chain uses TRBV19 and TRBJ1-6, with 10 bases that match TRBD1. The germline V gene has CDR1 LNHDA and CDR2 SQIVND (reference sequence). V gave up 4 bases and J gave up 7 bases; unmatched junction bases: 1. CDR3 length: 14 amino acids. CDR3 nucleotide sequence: TGTGCCAGTAGTACGGGACAGGGGAATTCACCCCTCCACTTT. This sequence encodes CASSTGQGNSPLHF.

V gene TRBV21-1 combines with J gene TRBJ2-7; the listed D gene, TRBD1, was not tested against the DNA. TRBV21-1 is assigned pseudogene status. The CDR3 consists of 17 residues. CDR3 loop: CASSNWGGTGVSYEQYF. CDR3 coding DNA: TGTGCCAGCAGCAACTGGGGGGGGACAGGAGTCTCCTACGAGCAGTACTTC.

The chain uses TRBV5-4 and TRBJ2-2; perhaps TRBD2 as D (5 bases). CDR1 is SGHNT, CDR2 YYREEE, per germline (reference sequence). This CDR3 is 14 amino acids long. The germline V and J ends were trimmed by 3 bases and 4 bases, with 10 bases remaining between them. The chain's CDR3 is CASSSWAGTGELFF. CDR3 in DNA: TGTGCCAGCAGCTCGTGGGCGGGCACCGGGGAGCTGTTTTTT.

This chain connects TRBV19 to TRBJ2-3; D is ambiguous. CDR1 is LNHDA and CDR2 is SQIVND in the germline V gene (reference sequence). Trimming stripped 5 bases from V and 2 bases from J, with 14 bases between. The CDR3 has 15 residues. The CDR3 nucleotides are TGTGCCAGTAGTTCCAGTCCTGCTGTCACAGATACGCAGTATTTT. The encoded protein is CASSSSPAVTDTQYF.

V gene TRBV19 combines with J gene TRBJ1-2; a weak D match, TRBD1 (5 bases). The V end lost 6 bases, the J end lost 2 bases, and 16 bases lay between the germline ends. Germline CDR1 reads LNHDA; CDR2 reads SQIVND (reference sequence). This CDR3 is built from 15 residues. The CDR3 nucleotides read TGTGCCAGTAGCCCCGGGGGAGACAGAAACTATGGCTACACCTTC. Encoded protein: CASSPGGDRNYGYTF.

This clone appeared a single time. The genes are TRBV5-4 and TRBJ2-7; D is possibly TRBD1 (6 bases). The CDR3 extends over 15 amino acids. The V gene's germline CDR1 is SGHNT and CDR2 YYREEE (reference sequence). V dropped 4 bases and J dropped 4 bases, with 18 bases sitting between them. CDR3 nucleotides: TGTGCCAGCAGCGGAGGTACCGGGACACAGTACGAGCAGTACGTC. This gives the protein CASSGGTGTQYEQYV.

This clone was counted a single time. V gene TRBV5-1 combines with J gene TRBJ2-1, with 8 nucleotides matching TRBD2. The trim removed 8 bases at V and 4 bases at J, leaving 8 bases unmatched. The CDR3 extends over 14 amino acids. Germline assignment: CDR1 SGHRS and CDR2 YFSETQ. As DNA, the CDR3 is TGCGCCAGTATGGTTAGCGGGGAATACAATGAGCAGTTCTTC. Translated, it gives CASMVSGEYNEQFF.